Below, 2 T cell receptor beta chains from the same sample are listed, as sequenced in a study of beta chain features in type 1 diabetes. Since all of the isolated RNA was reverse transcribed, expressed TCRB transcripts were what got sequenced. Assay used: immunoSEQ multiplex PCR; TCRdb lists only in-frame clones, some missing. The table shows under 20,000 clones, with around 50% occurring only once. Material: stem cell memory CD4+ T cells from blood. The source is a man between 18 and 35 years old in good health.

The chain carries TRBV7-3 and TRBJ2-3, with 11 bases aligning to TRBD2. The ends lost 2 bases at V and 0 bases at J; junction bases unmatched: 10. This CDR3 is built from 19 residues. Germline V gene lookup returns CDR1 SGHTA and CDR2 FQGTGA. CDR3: CASSLLGLAGGVSTDTQYF. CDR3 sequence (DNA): TGTGCCAGCAGCTTATTGGGTCTAGCGGGAGGAGTGAGCACAGATACGCAGTATTTT.

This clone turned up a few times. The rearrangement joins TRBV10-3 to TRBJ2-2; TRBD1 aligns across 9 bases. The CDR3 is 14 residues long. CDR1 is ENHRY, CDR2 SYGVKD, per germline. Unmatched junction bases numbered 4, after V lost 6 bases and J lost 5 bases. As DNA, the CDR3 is TGTGCCATCAGCTGGACAGGGGAGACCGGGGAGCTGTTTTTT. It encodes CAISWTGETGELFF.